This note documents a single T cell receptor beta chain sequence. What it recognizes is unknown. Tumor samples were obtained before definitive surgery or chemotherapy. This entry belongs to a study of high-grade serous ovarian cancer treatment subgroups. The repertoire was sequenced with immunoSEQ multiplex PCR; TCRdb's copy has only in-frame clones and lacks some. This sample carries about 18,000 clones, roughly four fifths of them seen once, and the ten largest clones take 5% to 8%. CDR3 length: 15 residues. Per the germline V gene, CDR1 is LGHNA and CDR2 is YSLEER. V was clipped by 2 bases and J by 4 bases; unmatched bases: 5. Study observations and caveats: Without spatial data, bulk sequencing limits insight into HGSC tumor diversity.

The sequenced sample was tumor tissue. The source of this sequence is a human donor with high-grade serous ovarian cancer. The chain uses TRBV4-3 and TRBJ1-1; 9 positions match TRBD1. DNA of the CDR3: TGCGCCAGCAGCCAATCACAGGGGGCCTTCACTGAAGCTTTCTTT. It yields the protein CASSQSQGAFTEAFF.